What follows are 8 T cell receptor beta chains derived from one specimen sequenced in a study of blood T cell repertoires in COVID-19 (dated by TCRdb to about 2020). Libraries came from the immunoSEQ multiplex PCR assay. Sourced from immuneACCESS, this table was stored by TCRdb with only in-frame sequences that have V and J called. A share of the clones is absent; for the studies checked, an unresolved V gene accounts for under half, and the remainder has no known explanation. The sample contains 70,000 to 100,000 clones, 70% to 90% of them found a single time. The ten largest clones add up to 1.2% of the sample. What was sequenced was peripheral blood. These receptors were obtained from a man older than 75 with active or convalescent COVID-19.

The chain is built from TRBV11-3 and TRBJ2-2; D may be TRBD2 (6 bases). The V end lost 3 bases, the J end lost 5 bases, and 7 bases lay between the germline ends. In germline, CDR1 is SGHNT, CDR2 YENEEA. The CDR3 runs 13 residues. The CDR3 loop reads CASSFGTTGELFF. CDR3 bases: TGTGCCAGCAGCTTCGGGACTACCGGGGAGCTGTTTTTT.

A note on this clone: One junction end disagrees with the germline gene, perhaps due to a read error. The V gene is TRBV10-1, the J gene TRBJ2-2; 7 bases are shared with TRBD2. The germline CDR1 and CDR2 sequences are WNHNN and SYGVQD (reference sequence). There are 19 residues in the CDR3. CDR3 protein: CASSEFPRLTRENAGELFF. As DNA, the CDR3 is TGCGCCAGCAGTGAGTTTCCACGACTCACGCGGGAGAACGCCGGGGAGCTGTTTTTT.

This clone has just a few counts. This sequence joins TRBV2 and TRBJ2-1; 8 bases align to TRBD2. Per germline, CDR1 SNHLY and CDR2 FYNNEI. The V gene end was trimmed by 6 bases and the J gene end by 2 bases; junction bases not matched to a gene: 6. CDR3 length: 15 residues. The CDR3 DNA reads as TGTGCCAGCAGGAAAGCGGGAGCAACCTACAATGAGCAGTTCTTC. This gives the protein CASRKAGATYNEQFF. Complete variable domain (other parts from reference TRBV2 and TRBJ2-1): EPEVTQTPSHQVTQMGQEVILRCVPISNHLYFYWYRQILGQKVEFLVSFYNNEISEKSEIFDDQFSVERPDGSNFTLKIRSTKLEDSAMYFCASRKAGATYNEQFFGPGTRLTVL.

This chain joins TRBV11-2 and TRBJ1-1; unclear D gene. From germline, CDR1 is SGHAT and CDR2 FQNNGV. Trimming stripped 1 base from V and 0 bases from J, with 6 bases between. The CDR3 runs to 14 residues. CDR3 sequence: CASSLVGLNTEAFF. The CDR3 region has the DNA TGTGCCAGCAGCTTAGTCGGTCTGAACACTGAAGCTTTCTTT.

J is TRBJ2-1 and V is TRBV6-2 or TRBV6-3, with TRBD1 matching over 10 bases. The germline V gene encodes CDR1 MNHEY and CDR2 SVGEGT. V was clipped by 6 bases and J by 5 bases; unmatched bases: 7. The CDR3 sequence is 15 residues long. CDR3: CASSRGQGRHNEQFF. The CDR3 region has the DNA TGTGCCAGCAGCCGGGGACAGGGGCGCCACAATGAGCAGTTCTTC.

The rearrangement joins TRBV7-2 to TRBJ1-1; D uncertain. The CDR3 sequence is 14 residues long. Trimming removed 5 bases from V and 4 bases from J, with 14 bases in between. Per germline, CDR1 SGHTA and CDR2 FQGNSA. The CDR3 region is CASSPNLWFTEAFF. CDR3 nucleotides: TGTGCCAGCAGCCCTAATTTGTGGTTCACTGAAGCTTTCTTT.

The CDR3 region has the DNA TGCAGCGTGACTCGGCAGGGAAAGACCGGGGAGCTGTTTTTT. Amino acids: CSVTRQGKTGELFF. The chain has TRBV29-1 and TRBJ2-2; TRBD1 is a possible D gene (5 bases). Germline-derived CDR1 and CDR2 are SQVTM and ANQGSEA. V was shortened by 6 bases and J by 5 bases, with 16 bases between the two germline ends. The CDR3 consists of 14 residues.

The rearrangement joins TRBV5-1 to TRBJ1-5, with D tentatively TRBD1 (6 bases). In germline, CDR1 is SGHRS, CDR2 YFSETQ. The CDR3 covers 15 residues. V gave up 4 bases and J gave up 2 bases, with 13 bases separating them. The CDR3: CASSPIPGGNQPQHF. The CDR3 DNA reads as TGCGCCAGCAGCCCAATCCCAGGGGGCAATCAGCCCCAGCATTTT.